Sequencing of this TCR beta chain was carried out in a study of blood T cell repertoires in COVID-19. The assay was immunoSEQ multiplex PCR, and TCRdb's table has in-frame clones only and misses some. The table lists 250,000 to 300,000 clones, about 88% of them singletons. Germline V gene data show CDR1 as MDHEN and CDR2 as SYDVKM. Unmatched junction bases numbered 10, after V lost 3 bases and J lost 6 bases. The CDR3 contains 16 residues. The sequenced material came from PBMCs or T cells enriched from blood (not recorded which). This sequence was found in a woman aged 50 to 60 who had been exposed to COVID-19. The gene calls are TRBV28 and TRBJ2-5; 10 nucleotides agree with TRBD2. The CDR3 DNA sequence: TGTGCCAGCAGTTTCGCCCCTAGCGGGGGTTTGAAGACCCAGTACTTC. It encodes CASSFAPSGGLKTQYF. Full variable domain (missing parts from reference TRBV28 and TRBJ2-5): DVKVTQSSRYLVKRTGEKVFLECVQDMDHENMFWYRQDPGLGLRLIYFSYDVKMKEKGDIPEGYSVSREKKERFSLILESASTNQTSMYLCASSFAPSGGLKTQYFGPGTRLLVL.